What follows are 28 T cell receptor beta chains derived from one specimen sequenced in a study of blood T cell repertoires in COVID-19. Only in-frame clones appear in the TCRdb table, and some are missing; sequencing was by immunoSEQ multiplex PCR. The sample gives roughly 120,000 clones, more than 90% of which show up once; 4% to 5% is in the top ten. The sequenced sample was peripheral blood. The receptors derive from a man in his sixties with COVID-19, enrolled during active disease.

Only one count was recorded for this clone. The chain carries TRBV3-1 (or the pseudogene TRBV3-2) and TRBJ1-1; D remains ambiguous. Germline-derived CDR1 and CDR2 are LGHDT and YNNKEL (reference sequence). Trimming removed 0 bases at V and 3 bases at J, with 8 bases between. The CDR3 length is 14 residues. DNA of the CDR3: TGTGCCAGCAGCCAAGAGGAAGAGGACACTGAAGCTTTCTTT. As protein: CASSQEEEDTEAFF.

In this sample, this clone turned up once. The J gene is TRBJ1-1, the V gene TRBV15; the D gene is possibly TRBD1 (5 bases). The V gene's germline CDR1 is LNHNV and CDR2 YYDKDF (reference sequence). This CDR3 is 14 amino acids long. V lost 4 bases and J 4 bases, leaving 13 bases between the germline ends. The CDR3 DNA sequence: TGTGCCACCAGCAAGGAGGGGAGTGGCACTGAAGCTTTCTTT. Amino acids: CATSKEGSGTEAFF.

The chain is built from TRBV4-1 and TRBJ1-2; the D is unclear. Trimming shortened V by 0 bases and J by 4 bases, and 6 bases separated the two germline ends. The CDR3 runs 13 residues. Germline V gene data show CDR1 as MGHRA and CDR2 as YSYEKL. The CDR3, as DNA: TGCGCCAGCAGCCAAGATGGCGGCTATGGCTACACCTTC. It yields the protein CASSQDGGYGYTF.

The chain combines TRBV18 with TRBJ2-3, with a possible D match to TRBD2 (5 bases). Germline CDR1 is KGHSH and CDR2 is LQKENI. The CDR3 has 15 amino acids. Trimming took 4 bases from V and 2 from J, leaving 13 bases between them. In nucleotides, the CDR3 is TGTGCCAGCTCACGCATAGGAGGAGTCACAGATACGCAGTATTTT. Translation: CASSRIGGVTDTQYF.

This chain joins TRBV6-2 or TRBV6-3 and TRBJ1-5; no clear D. The CDR3 has 16 amino acids. The germline CDR1 and CDR2 sequences are MNHEY and SVGEGT. The V and J ends lost 2 bases and 1 base respectively, with 12 bases between them. CDR3 protein: CASSYEGPASNQPQHF. The CDR3 DNA reads TGTGCCAGCAGTTACGAGGGTCCCGCGAGCAATCAGCCCCAGCATTTT.

This chain's CDR3 is CAWYRATGDEQFF. The CDR3 nucleotides are TGTGCCTGGTACCGGGCGACAGGCGATGAGCAGTTCTTC. V is TRBV30 and J is TRBJ2-1; maybe TRBD1 (6 bases). The CDR3 runs 13 residues. Germline V CDR1 and CDR2: GTSNPN, SVGIG (reference sequence). The V end lost 5 bases, the J end lost 8 bases, and 16 bases lay between the germline ends.

This clone was counted a single time. The chain is built from TRBV7-6 and TRBJ2-5, with a weak D call TRBD2 (6 bases). Per germline, CDR1 SGHVS and CDR2 FNYEAQ. Trimming cost V 4 bases and J 5 bases, with 11 bases left between them. The CDR3 is 13 amino acids. The CDR3 protein is CASSSTRGETQYF. The CDR3 coding sequence is TGTGCCAGCAGCTCGACCCGGGGGGAGACCCAGTACTTC.

The chain recombines TRBV29-1 with TRBJ2-7, with 8 bases matching TRBD1. Germline-derived CDR1 and CDR2 are SQVTM and ANQGSEA. The CDR3 sequence is 13 residues long. Trimming cost V 4 bases and J 1 base; bases outside gene matches: 3. CDR3 amino acids: CSVARTGSYEQYF. CDR3 in DNA: TGCAGCGTTGCGAGGACAGGGTCCTACGAGCAGTACTTC.

In its sample, this clone was seen once. V and J are TRBV3-1 (or the pseudogene TRBV3-2) and TRBJ2-3; TRBD1 aligns across 8 bases. This CDR3 comprises 16 residues. V gave up 4 bases and J gave up 2 bases; unmatched junction bases: 8. The germline V gene encodes CDR1 LGHDT and CDR2 YNNKEL (reference sequence). The CDR3 coding sequence is TGTGCCAGCAGCCCGGACAGGGAATCCTCCACAGATACGCAGTATTTT. Translation: CASSPDRESSTDTQYF.

This chain connects TRBV11-2 to TRBJ2-1, with 10 bases matching TRBD1. The CDR3 has 15 residues. Germline V gene lookup returns CDR1 SGHAT and CDR2 FQNNGV. The ends lost 2 bases at V and 5 bases at J; junction bases unmatched: 3. This chain's CDR3 is CASSLSGQGNNEQFF. CDR3 bases: TGTGCCAGCAGCTTATCGGGACAGGGGAACAATGAGCAGTTCTTC.

The sample holds one count of this clone. This chain uses TRBV5-4 with TRBJ1-4, with unresolved D. The germline V and J ends were trimmed by 2 bases and 5 bases, with 13 bases remaining between them. The CDR3 runs to 15 residues. Germline lookup yields CDR1 SGHNT and CDR2 YYREEE (reference sequence). The CDR3 reads CASSFRAGGNEKLFF. CDR3 bases: TGTGCCAGCAGCTTCCGGGCCGGAGGAAATGAAAAACTGTTTTTT.

The chain couples TRBV4-2 to TRBJ2-2, with D uncertain. Germline-derived CDR1 and CDR2 are LGHNA and YNFKEQ. The CDR3 extends over 14 amino acids. Trimming removed 8 bases from V and 0 bases from J, with 10 bases in between. The CDR3 region has the DNA TGTGCCAGCGGTAGCCAGACGAACACCGGGGAGCTGTTTTTT. It codes for CASGSQTNTGELFF.

The rearrangement uses TRBV9 and TRBJ1-1; D possibly corresponds to TRBD1 (6 bases). Germline values: CDR1 SGDLS, CDR2 YYNGEE. The ends were cut back, 4 bases at V and 5 bases at J, with 6 bases in the middle. CDR3 length: 11 amino acids. In DNA form, the CDR3 reads TGTGCCAGCAGCCAGGGGACTGAAGCTTTCTTT. Protein product: CASSQGTEAFF.

This chain links TRBV30 with TRBJ2-6, with 7 bases matching TRBD2. Looked up from germline, CDR1 is GTSNPN and CDR2 is SVGIG (reference sequence). Trimming took 5 bases from V and 2 from J; bases not matched to a gene: 6. This CDR3 comprises 15 residues. The CDR3 DNA reads as TGTGCCTGGGCCGCCGGGGGGACTGGGGCCAACGTCCTGACTTTC. As protein: CAWAAGGTGANVLTF.

CDR3 residues: CASSLNRREDTQYF. The CDR3 nucleotides read TGCGCCAGCAGCTTGAATCGGAGGGAAGATACGCAGTATTTT. This chain links TRBV5-1 with TRBJ2-3, with D perhaps TRBD2 (6 bases). Germline CDR1 reads SGHRS; CDR2 reads YFSETQ. This CDR3 contains 14 residues. V dropped 1 base and J dropped 5 bases, with 11 bases sitting between them.

The rearrangement uses TRBV2 and TRBJ2-1; 7 bases fit TRBD1. The CDR3 runs 13 residues. Trimming took 7 bases from V and 8 from J; bases not matched to a gene: 8. Germline-derived CDR1 and CDR2 are SNHLY and FYNNEI. CDR3 amino acids: CASKARGFDEQFF. CDR3 DNA sequence: TGTGCCAGCAAGGCCAGGGGGTTTGATGAGCAGTTCTTC.

The rearrangement uses TRBV12-3 or TRBV12-4 and TRBJ2-3, with 8 nucleotides matching TRBD1. V lost 2 bases to trimming and J lost 5 bases; unmatched junction nucleotides: 0. The CDR3 sequence is 13 residues long. This chain's CDR3 is CASSLTGGDTQYF. The CDR3, as DNA: TGTGCCAGCAGTTTAACAGGGGGAGATACGCAGTATTTT.

The chain uses TRBV7-8 and TRBJ2-1, with D perhaps matching TRBD1 (5 bases). Germline CDR1 and CDR2: SGHVS and FQNEAQ. This CDR3 spans 17 amino acids. The germline V and J ends were trimmed by 1 base and 4 bases, with 17 bases remaining between them. CDR3 nucleotides: TGTGCCAGCAGCTTAGTCGTCTTTCAGGGTGCGTACAATGAGCAGTTCTTC. Amino acid sequence: CASSLVVFQGAYNEQFF.

This clone was observed a handful of times. The genes are TRBV7-9 and TRBJ1-5; 9 positions match TRBD1. The CDR3 sequence is 16 residues long. The J segment lost 4 bases and the V segment lost 0 bases, leaving 4 bases of the junction unmatched. The germline CDR1 and CDR2 sequences are SEHNR and FQNEAQ (reference sequence). The CDR3 region is CASSLARDRDNQPQHF. In DNA form, the CDR3 reads TGTGCCAGCAGCTTAGCTCGGGACAGGGATAATCAGCCCCAGCATTTT.

V usage is TRBV5-4 and J usage is TRBJ1-1, with D possibly being TRBD1 (5 bases). Trimming removed 4 bases at V and 0 bases at J, with 10 bases between. CDR3 length: 14 amino acids. The germline CDR1 and CDR2 sequences are SGHNT and YYREEE (reference sequence). The DNA of the CDR3 is TGTGCCAGCAGCGCGGGACTACTGAACACTGAAGCTTTCTTT. It is translated as CASSAGLLNTEAFF.

The chain is built from TRBV19 and TRBJ1-2, with TRBD1 as a possible D gene (6 bases). CDR3 length: 13 residues. CDR1 is LNHDA and CDR2 is SQIVND in the germline V gene (reference sequence). Trimming removed 8 bases from V and 3 bases from J, with 13 bases in between. Here the CDR3 reads CASLQGTYYGYTF. The CDR3 region has the DNA TGTGCCAGTTTACAGGGCACCTACTATGGCTACACCTTC.

This clone appeared a few times. The V and J genes are TRBV11-2 and TRBJ1-1; perhaps TRBD1 as D (5 bases). Germline V lookup: CDR1 SGHAT, CDR2 FQNNGV. This CDR3 has 16 residues. V was trimmed by 8 bases and J by 0 bases, leaving 19 bases between them. The DNA for the CDR3 is TGTGCCAGCTCCGGGGGGGACCGAGTTTTGAACACTGAAGCTTTCTTT. It translates to CASSGGDRVLNTEAFF.

The chain employs TRBV27 and TRBJ2-7, with 9 bases identical to TRBD2. V was pared by 2 bases and J by 7 bases, with 9 bases of the junction left unmatched. This CDR3 contains 15 residues. Germline values: CDR1 MNHEY, CDR2 SMNVEV (reference sequence). CDR3 DNA: TGTGCCAGCAGTTTAAGGCGGGAGGGCGAGGGGGAGCAGTACTTC. Amino acid sequence: CASSLRREGEGEQYF.

This chain connects TRBV4-1 to TRBJ2-1; no definite D call. The ends were cut back, 0 bases at V and 9 bases at J, with 9 bases in the middle. In germline, CDR1 is MGHRA, CDR2 YSYEKL. The CDR3 contains 13 residues. The CDR3 region has the DNA TGCGCCAGCAGCCAAGAACAGACCATTGAGCAGTTCTTC. This gives the protein CASSQEQTIEQFF.

This clone was counted only a few times. The chain uses TRBV29-1 and TRBJ1-2; 11 bases fit TRBD1. Per the germline V gene, CDR1 is SQVTM and CDR2 is ANQGSEA. The CDR3 spans 15 residues. Trimming at V came to 3 bases and at J to 3 bases, leaving 6 bases not matched to a gene. CDR3 sequence (DNA): TGCAGCGTTGAGTATGGACAGGGGGCAGACTATGGCTACACCTTC. This codes for CSVEYGQGADYGYTF.

This clone came up once. This chain uses TRBV2 with TRBJ2-1, with D possibly being TRBD2 (6 bases). V was trimmed by 4 bases and J by 5 bases, leaving 12 bases between them. The CDR3 spans 14 residues. Germline values: CDR1 SNHLY, CDR2 FYNNEI. Here the CDR3 reads CASSARRGDNEQFF. The CDR3 nucleotides read TGTGCCAGCAGTGCGCGGCGGGGCGACAATGAGCAGTTCTTC.

The J gene is TRBJ2-1, the V gene TRBV7-2, with D perhaps TRBD2 (5 bases). V was pared by 0 bases and J by 2 bases, with 11 bases between. The CDR3 runs 16 residues. Germline-derived CDR1 and CDR2 are SGHTA and FQGNSA. CDR3 sequence: CASSLAGRETYNEQFF. The CDR3 coding sequence is TGTGCCAGCAGCTTAGCGGGTAGGGAGACCTACAATGAGCAGTTCTTC. Using reference TRBV7-2 and TRBJ2-1 for the parts outside the CDR3, the full variable domain is GAGVSQSPSNKVTEKGKDVELRCDPISGHTALYWYRQSLGQGLEFLIYFQGNSAPDKSGLPSDRFSAERTGGSVSTLTIQRTQQEDSAVYLCASSLAGRETYNEQFFGPGTRLTVL.

The chain has TRBV21-1 and TRBJ2-7; the table gives TRBD2 as D, unverified against the DNA. TRBV21-1 is a pseudogene locus. The CDR3 totals 18 residues. The CDR3 nucleotides read TGTGCCAGCAGCAAACTAATCCGCCCCGGGACTGAGCTTTACGAGCAGTACTTC. As protein: CASSKLIRPGTELYEQYF.